This entry lists 26 T cell receptor beta chains sequenced from one sample in a study of T cell repertoires in cytomegalovirus infection. TCRdb redid the calling of the reads with MiXCR, one entry per CDR3 protein. The table lists hundreds of thousands of distinct CDR3 sequences, under 40% of them singletons. The sequenced sample was PBMCs. These TCRs come from a human donor in good health (CMV status not recorded). Some clones in this sample may be carry-over from other donors' samples.

This clonotype was seen only a few times. The gene calls are TRBV19 and TRBJ2-1; 7 bases match TRBD2. V shed 8 bases, J shed 8 bases, and the junction held 12 bases outside the gene matches. In germline, CDR1 is LNHDA, CDR2 SQIVND (reference sequence). This CDR3 has 14 residues. The CDR3 region is CASSPTSRRDEQFF. For the CDR3, the DNA is TGTGCCAGTTCTCCGACTAGCAGGAGGGATGAGCAGTTCTTC.

With respect to this clonotype: A much larger clone lies one base from this, so it may be a read error. The V gene is TRBV7-8, the J gene TRBJ2-3; D unresolved. Per the germline V gene, CDR1 is SGHVS and CDR2 is FQNEAQ. The CDR3 consists of 13 residues. CDR3 nucleotides: TGTGCCAGCAGCTTCTTCGCGGCAGAGACGCAGTATTTT. It is translated as CASSFFAAETQYF. Supplemented by reference TRBV7-8 and TRBJ2-3, the full variable domain reads GAGVSQSPRYKVAKRGQDVALRCDPISGHVSLFWYQQALGQGPEFLTYFQNEAQLDKSGLPSDRFFAERPEGSVSTLKIQRTQQEDSAVYLCASSFFAAETQYFGPGTRLTVL.

This clonotype was seen a handful of times. The chain combines TRBV28 with TRBJ2-7; tentatively, D is TRBD2 (5 bases). Deletions cut 7 bases from V and 2 bases from J, with 18 bases between. Germline loops: CDR1 MDHEN, CDR2 SYDVKM. The CDR3 covers 15 residues. The CDR3, as DNA: TGTGCCAGCACCTCACCGACCCCCGGGGCCTACGAGCAGTACTTC. This codes for CASTSPTPGAYEQYF.

About this clonotype itself: A much larger clonotype is one base distant, so this may be a read error. The V call is TRBV7-2, the J call TRBJ2-5; the D gene could be TRBD1 or TRBD2 (5 bases each). The CDR3 length is 15 residues. The germline CDR1 and CDR2 sequences are SGHTA and FQGNSA. The CDR3 loop reads CATSLATGPMETQYF. CDR3 DNA: TGTGCCACCAGCTTAGCCACGGGACCGATGGAGACCCAGTACTTC.

This sequence joins TRBV28 and TRBJ1-4; no reliable D call. Germline V gene sequence: CDR1 MDHEN, CDR2 SYDVKM. The CDR3 covers 14 residues. V dropped 7 bases and J dropped 3 bases, with 12 bases sitting between them. CDR3 nucleotides: TGTGCCAGCACCCTTCGGACGGCTAATGAAAAACTGTTTTTT. This encodes CASTLRTANEKLFF.

The V and J genes are TRBV18 and TRBJ1-3; no reliable D call. V dropped 2 bases and J dropped 4 bases, with 9 bases sitting between them. This CDR3 is built from 14 residues. Germline V gene lookup returns CDR1 KGHSH and CDR2 LQKENI. The CDR3 coding sequence is TGTGCCAGCTCACCAAGGGATTCCGGAAACACCATATATTTT. It specifies CASSPRDSGNTIYF.

This chain joins TRBV4-2 and TRBJ1-2, with a possible D match to TRBD1 (6 bases). CDR3 length: 15 amino acids. From germline, CDR1 is LGHNA and CDR2 YNFKEQ. Trimming cost V 0 bases and J 5 bases, with 13 bases left between them. The CDR3 nucleotides read TGTGCCAGCAGCCAAGATTGGGCAGGGGTTTATGGCTACACCTTC. Protein: CASSQDWAGVYGYTF.

This chain connects TRBV7-8 to TRBJ1-4; no reliable D call. The CDR3 sequence is 14 residues long. The germline V and J ends were trimmed by 1 base and 4 bases, with 7 bases remaining between them. Germline lookup yields CDR1 SGHVS and CDR2 FQNEAQ. The DNA for the CDR3 is TGTGCCAGCAGCTTAGAGGGTAATAATGAAAAACTGTTTTTT. Translating gives CASSLEGNNEKLFF.

This clonotype was counted a few times. This chain joins TRBV12-3 or TRBV12-4 and TRBJ1-5; D gene ambiguous. The CDR3 sequence is 14 residues long. The V and J ends lost 3 bases and 0 bases respectively, with 6 bases between them. CDR3 loop: CASSFQDSNQPQHF. The CDR3, as DNA: TGTGCCAGCAGTTTTCAGGATAGCAATCAGCCCCAGCATTTT.

The V and J genes are TRBV19 and TRBJ2-3, with 8 bases lining up with TRBD1. This CDR3 comprises 16 residues. Germline trimming cut 5 bases from V and 2 bases from J; bases unmatched to any gene: 9. The germline V gene has CDR1 LNHDA and CDR2 SQIVND (reference sequence). The CDR3 DNA is TGTGCCAGTAGTCGTCAGGGGGCCGCGGCCACAGATACGCAGTATTTT. It codes for CASSRQGAAATDTQYF.

This chain uses TRBV29-1 with TRBJ1-1; D may be TRBD1 (6 bases). The V end was cut by 6 bases, the J end by 0 bases, with 11 bases between. CDR3 length equals 13 residues. CDR1 is SQVTM, CDR2 ANQGSEA, per germline. In DNA, the CDR3 is TGCAGCGTCACGGGACACTTGAACACTGAAGCTTTCTTT. Amino acid sequence: CSVTGHLNTEAFF.

The chain is built from TRBV20-1 and TRBJ2-3; D remains ambiguous. V lost 6 bases and J 1 base, leaving 8 bases between the germline ends. The CDR3 runs to 12 residues. Germline CDR1 is DFQATT and CDR2 is SNEGSKA (reference sequence). The CDR3: CSAPRGTDTQYF. The DNA of the CDR3 is TGCAGTGCCCCTAGGGGCACAGATACGCAGTATTTT.

The CDR3 bases are TGTGCCAGCAGTCAACTCGGGGGGGGGACTAACTATGGCTACACCTTC. Protein sequence: CASSQLGGGTNYGYTF. V usage is TRBV28 and J usage is TRBJ1-2; D might be TRBD1 (5 bases). The CDR3 extends over 16 amino acids. Germline CDR1 is MDHEN and CDR2 is SYDVKM. Trimming took off 5 bases at V and 0 bases at J, with 16 bases between the two ends.

This chain joins TRBV11-2 and TRBJ1-3, with D hard to call. Trimming took off 1 base at V and 3 bases at J, with 16 bases between the two ends. In germline, CDR1 is SGHAT, CDR2 FQNNGV. The CDR3 sequence is 17 residues long. This CDR3 is CASSLGSSLWSGNTIYF. The CDR3 DNA follows: TGTGCCAGCAGCTTAGGCAGTTCTCTGTGGAGTGGAAACACCATATATTTT.

This clonotype was found a few times. The chain recombines TRBV19 with TRBJ1-2; TRBD1 matches 9 bases. V shed 3 bases, J shed 7 bases, and the junction held 6 bases outside the gene matches. The germline V gene encodes CDR1 LNHDA and CDR2 SQIVND (reference sequence). The CDR3 spans 14 residues. The CDR3 is CASSMRDRAGGYTF. The CDR3 nucleotides are TGTGCCAGTAGTATGAGGGACAGGGCTGGTGGCTACACCTTC. The variable domain in full, completed from reference TRBV19 and TRBJ1-2, reads DGGITQSPKYLFRKEGQNVTLSCEQNLNHDAMYWYRQDPGQGLRLIYYSQIVNDFQKGDIAEGYSVSREKKESFPLTVTSAQKNPTAFYLCASSMRDRAGGYTFGSGTRLTVV.

This clonotype was seen a handful of times. This rearrangement joins TRBV6-1 to TRBJ2-1; no definite D call. Germline CDR1 is MNHNS and CDR2 is SASEGT. The CDR3 length is 14 residues. Trimming pared 7 bases from V and 0 bases from J, leaving 10 bases between. The CDR3 sequence is CASTELRSYNEQFF. CDR3 bases: TGTGCCAGCACGGAGCTCCGCTCCTACAATGAGCAGTTCTTC.

This clonotype was seen more than once but under ten times. The CDR3 DNA sequence: TGTGCCAGCAGTGTAAGCGGGAGGGCCTACAATGAGCAGTTCTTC. Protein product: CASSVSGRAYNEQFF. The chain uses TRBV2 and TRBJ2-1, with 10 bases that match TRBD2. Germline CDR1 and CDR2: SNHLY and FYNNEI. The CDR3 has 15 residues. V gave up 4 bases and J gave up 2 bases; unmatched junction bases: 2.

A word on this clonotype: A much larger clone lies a single base off, so this may be a read error. The CDR3 sequence is CASILWRGSYEQYF. The CDR3 nucleotides read TGTGCCAGCATTTTATGGAGGGGCTCCTACGAGCAGTACTTC. The chain couples TRBV28 to TRBJ2-7; tentatively, D is TRBD2 (6 bases). Germline V CDR1 and CDR2: MDHEN, SYDVKM. The CDR3 runs to 14 residues.

At least ten counts were recorded for this clonotype. The chain uses TRBV6-9 and TRBJ2-3, with unresolved D. CDR3 length equals 16 residues. CDR1 is MNHGY and CDR2 is SVAAGI in the germline V gene. V was cut by 11 bases and J by 0 bases, with 21 bases left in between. The CDR3 protein is CAHPNLGGESTDTQYF. The DNA of the CDR3 is TGTGCCCACCCCAACCTTGGCGGAGAAAGCACAGATACGCAGTATTTT.

There are a few counts of this clonotype. The chain carries TRBV24-1 and TRBJ2-1; D unresolved. This CDR3 comprises 15 residues. Trimming removed 2 bases from V and 4 bases from J, with 11 bases in between. Germline V lookup: CDR1 KGHDR, CDR2 SFDVKD. The CDR3: CATSDSPHPYNEQFF. Written as DNA, the CDR3 is TGTGCCACCAGTGATTCCCCCCACCCTTACAATGAGCAGTTCTTC.

The chain has TRBV7-9 and TRBJ1-1; D may be TRBD1 (6 bases). V shed 5 bases and J shed 5 bases, with 15 bases lying between them. This CDR3 spans 14 amino acids. The germline V gene has CDR1 SEHNR and CDR2 FQNEAQ (reference sequence). In DNA, the CDR3 is TGTGCCAGCAGCCTGCCGGGGGCCGAGACTGAAGCTTTCTTT. This gives the protein CASSLPGAETEAFF.

The rearrangement joins TRBV7-2 to TRBJ1-5; 7 positions agree with TRBD1. Per germline, CDR1 SGHTA and CDR2 FQGNSA. The CDR3 consists of 15 residues. V shed 5 bases, J shed 5 bases, and the junction held 9 bases outside the gene matches. The CDR3 nucleotides are TGTGCCAGCAGCCGAAGCGACAGGGATCATCAGCCCCAGCATTTT. Amino acid sequence: CASSRSDRDHQPQHF.

The rearrangement links TRBV24-1 to TRBJ2-7, with unresolved D. The germline V and J ends were trimmed by 5 bases and 6 bases, with 16 bases remaining between them. In germline, CDR1 is KGHDR, CDR2 SFDVKD. This CDR3 comprises 14 residues. In DNA form, the CDR3 reads TGTGCCACCAGTGCTCAAGGCTTCCCCCTCGAGCAGTACTTC. Translated, it gives CATSAQGFPLEQYF.

The chain couples TRBV28 to TRBJ2-6; D remains unclear. CDR3 length: 15 amino acids. V lost 6 bases to trimming and J lost 0 bases, with 9 bases between them. Germline V gives CDR1 MDHEN, CDR2 SYDVKM. CDR3 in DNA: TGTGCCAGCAGACCAACAAGCTCTGGGGCCAACGTCCTGACTTTC. Protein product: CASRPTSSGANVLTF. Together with reference TRBV28 and TRBJ2-6, the CDR3 gives the full variable domain: DVKVTQSSRYLVKRTGEKVFLECVQDMDHENMFWYRQDPGLGLRLIYFSYDVKMKEKGDIPEGYSVSREKKERFSLILESASTNQTSMYLCASRPTSSGANVLTFGAGSRLTVL.

The chain employs TRBV5-1 and TRBJ1-1; no clear D gene. The V end lost 1 base, the J end lost 1 base, and 8 bases lay between the germline ends. The CDR3 covers 14 residues. The germline CDR1 and CDR2 sequences are SGHRS and YFSETQ. The CDR3 loop is CASSLNARNTEAFF. The DNA of the CDR3 is TGCGCCAGCAGCTTGAATGCCAGGAACACTGAAGCTTTCTTT.

This sequence joins TRBV12-3 or TRBV12-4 and TRBJ1-1, with D perhaps matching TRBD1 (5 bases). The CDR3 loop spans 13 amino acids. V shed 1 base and J shed 11 bases, with 14 bases lying between them. The CDR3 DNA sequence: TGTGCCAGCAGTTTAGTGGGGGAATTTGGCGCTTTCTTT. It translates to CASSLVGEFGAFF.